The 7 T cell receptor beta chains below come from one sample, sequenced in a study of blood T cell repertoires in COVID-19. The table came from immunoSEQ multiplex PCR; TCRdb's copy has only in-frame clones and leaves some out. In the table there are more than 110,000 clones, about 76% of which are singletons. Sample: peripheral blood. The receptor source for this set is a man aged 80 or over with acute or convalescent COVID-19.

The chain couples TRBV5-1 to TRBJ2-7; D is possibly TRBD1 (6 bases). The V gene lost 4 bases and the J gene lost 9 bases, with 20 bases spanning the gap. CDR3 length equals 14 residues. Germline V gene sequence: CDR1 SGHRS, CDR2 YFSETQ. CDR3 amino acids: CASSTGTPSLGQYF. As DNA, the CDR3 is TGCGCCAGCAGCACCGGGACACCCTCCTTAGGGCAGTACTTC. The variable domain in full, with the rest retrieved from reference TRBV5-1 and TRBJ2-7, is KAGVTQTPRYLIKTRGQQVTLSCSPISGHRSVSWYQQTPGQGLQFLFEYFSETQRNKGNFPGRFSGRQFSNSRSEMNVSTLELGDSALYLCASSTGTPSLGQYFGPGTRLTVT.

This chain uses TRBV28 with TRBJ1-5; D may be TRBD1 (5 bases). Trimming cost V 6 bases and J 10 bases, with 13 bases left between them. The CDR3 covers 12 residues. In germline, CDR1 is MDHEN, CDR2 SYDVKM. The CDR3 region is CASRLQGLPQHF. The CDR3, as DNA: TGTGCCAGCAGGCTTCAGGGTTTACCCCAGCATTTT.

V usage is TRBV6-2 or TRBV6-3 and J usage is TRBJ2-7; the D gene is possibly TRBD1 (6 bases). This CDR3 has 15 amino acids. V lost 0 bases to trimming and J lost 5 bases, with 14 bases between them. The germline gives CDR1 MNHEY, CDR2 SVGEGT. The CDR3, as DNA: TGTGCCAGCAGTTACTCGACAGGTCGCGCCCACGAGCAGTACTTC. Its translation is CASSYSTGRAHEQYF.

The rearrangement uses TRBV6-2 or TRBV6-3 and TRBJ1-2; D is possibly TRBD1 (6 bases). This CDR3 has 13 residues. The V gene lost 5 bases and the J gene lost 4 bases, with 11 bases spanning the gap. Germline CDR1 MNHEY, CDR2 SVGEGT. In nucleotides, the CDR3 is TGTGCCAGCAGTACTACAGGGATCTATGGCTACACCTTC. It codes for CASSTTGIYGYTF.

This clone was detected once. This rearrangement joins TRBV11-2 to TRBJ2-3, with TRBD2 as a possible D gene (6 bases). This CDR3 contains 15 residues. Germline V gene data show CDR1 as SGHAT and CDR2 as FQNNGV. V lost 3 bases and J 2 bases, leaving 12 bases between the germline ends. This chain's CDR3 is CASSLGGRFTDTQYF. The CDR3, as DNA: TGTGCCAGCAGCTTGGGGGGTCGATTCACAGATACGCAGTATTTT.

The rearrangement joins TRBV6-5 to TRBJ1-4; 7 positions agree with TRBD1. The CDR3 covers 15 residues. V shed 7 bases and J 7 bases; nucleotides not matched to a gene: 12. Germline V lookup: CDR1 MNHEY, CDR2 SVGAGI. CDR3 sequence: CASNQLTGSVEKLFF. DNA of the CDR3: TGTGCCAGCAACCAACTGACAGGGTCGGTTGAAAAACTGTTTTTT.

The chain carries TRBV19 and TRBJ2-7; possibly TRBD1 for D (5 bases). The CDR3 loop spans 12 amino acids. CDR1 LNHDA and CDR2 SQIVND come from the germline V gene (reference sequence). The germline V and J ends were trimmed by 8 bases and 3 bases, with 11 bases remaining between them. Here the CDR3 reads CASGAGRYEQYF. The CDR3 bases are TGTGCCAGTGGGGCCGGACGCTACGAGCAGTACTTC.